This is a list of T cell receptor beta chains from one sample in a study of cytomegalovirus exposure and HLA in healthy donors. Clones were sequenced by immunoSEQ multiplex PCR, and TCRdb holds only the in-frame ones, with some missing. The repertoire consists of 150,000 to 200,000 clones, with 82% occurring once and the leading ten covering 8.5%. The sample taken for sequencing was PBMCs. These receptors all come from a male donor in good health and CMV-seropositive. Each CDR3 is given with its conserved first and last residue. The D gene is left open where the match is weak. Rows give clone size only sometimes, using once, few, many, or a class for an expanded clone.

j_call v_call clone_size d_call cdr3_aa cdr3_nt
TRBJ2-1 TRBV25-1 NA TRBD1 CASGDRWYEQFF TGTGCCAGCGGGGACAGGTGGTATGAGCAGTTCTTC
TRBJ2-1 TRBV21-1 NA NA CASSSVCTPLHNEQFF TGTGCCAGCAGCTCGGTTTGCACTCCCCTCCACAATGAGCAGTTCTTC
TRBJ1-5 TRBV30 NA NA CAWSVRGMNQPQHF TGTGCCTGGAGTGTAAGGGGGATGAATCAGCCCCAGCATTTT
TRBJ2-2 TRBV29-1 NA TRBD2 CSVGFGLAGTGELFF TGCAGCGTTGGTTTCGGGCTAGCGGGGACCGGGGAGCTGTTTTTT
TRBJ1-3 TRBV5-6 NA TRBD1 CASSLVDRVSGNTIYF TGTGCCAGCAGCTTGGTCGACAGGGTCTCTGGAAACACCATATATTTT
TRBJ1-4 TRBV30 few NA CAWSVRGRAFKAEKLFF TGTGCCTGGAGTGTACGAGGCAGGGCGTTTAAGGCAGAAAAACTGTTTTTT
TRBJ2-3 TRBV14 NA TRBD2 CASSPPGLAGFRADTQYF TGTGCCAGCAGCCCTCCGGGACTAGCGGGTTTTAGGGCAGATACGCAGTATTTT
TRBJ1-1 TRBV7-2 NA NA CASSLVGAFF TGTGCCAGCAGCTTAGTCGGAGCTTTCTTT
TRBJ1-2 TRBV7-8 NA NA CASSLDLGSYGYTF TGTGCCAGCAGCTTAGATTTGGGGAGCTATGGCTACACCTTC
TRBJ2-7 TRBV7-2 NA TRBD1 CASSGQQGGSSYEQYF TGTGCCAGCAGCGGCCAACAGGGGGGAAGCTCCTACGAGCAGTACTTC
TRBJ2-5 TRBV28 NA TRBD2 CASSLLAGGQETQYF TGTGCCAGCAGTTTATTAGCGGGGGGGCAAGAGACCCAGTACTTC
TRBJ2-7 TRBV28 NA NA CASQGVIRSPTYEQYF TGTGCCAGCCAGGGTGTTATCCGGTCTCCTACCTACGAGCAGTACTTC
TRBJ1-2 TRBV10-3 NA TRBD1 CAISAGQADYGYTF TGTGCCATCAGTGCCGGACAGGCCGACTATGGCTACACCTTC
TRBJ1-2 TRBV9 NA TRBD1 CASSGTGTGYGYTF TGTGCCAGCAGCGGGACCGGGACAGGGTATGGCTACACCTTC
TRBJ2-7 TRBV7-9 NA NA CASSLGQNEQYF TGTGCCAGCAGCTTAGGGCAGAACGAGCAGTACTTC
TRBJ2-7 TRBV19 NA NA CASSMGLGSYEQYF TGTGCCAGTAGTATGGGACTTGGTTCCTACGAGCAGTACTTC
TRBJ1-5 TRBV19 few NA CASSERTGKNQPQHF TGTGCCAGTAGTGAGCGAACAGGGAAAAATCAGCCCCAGCATTTT
TRBJ1-1 TRBV7-2 NA NA CASSLVRRDYEAFF TGTGCCAGCAGCTTAGTCCGCAGGGACTATGAAGCTTTCTTT
TRBJ2-7 TRBV6-6 NA TRBD1 CASRDEGQDYEQYF TGTGCCAGCAGGGACGAGGGACAGGACTACGAGCAGTACTTC
TRBJ2-5 TRBV29-1 NA TRBD2 CSLGLAGETQYF TGCAGCCTAGGACTAGCTGGGGAGACCCAGTACTTC
TRBJ1-2 TRBV5-8 NA TRBD1 CASSLAIGQGANYGYTF TGTGCCAGCAGCTTGGCCATCGGACAGGGGGCTAACTATGGCTACACCTTC
TRBJ1-2 TRBV27 NA TRBD1 CASSSPGQGYYGYTF TGTGCCAGCAGTTCACCGGGACAGGGGTACTATGGCTACACCTTC
TRBJ1-4 TRBV7-2 once TRBD1 CASSTDRPPNEKLFF TGTGCCAGCAGCACGGACAGGCCTCCTAATGAAAAACTGTTTTTT
TRBJ2-7 TRBV7-2 NA NA CASSSFLSYEQYF TGTGCCAGCAGCTCTTTCCTTTCCTACGAGCAGTACTTC
TRBJ2-4 TRBV5-4 NA NA CASSGPPQIAKNIQYF TGTGCCAGCAGCGGCCCGCCACAGATAGCCAAAAACATTCAGTACTTC
TRBJ1-3 TRBV5-4 NA NA CASSTFSQGSGNTIYF TGTGCCAGCAGCACCTTCAGCCAGGGATCCGGAAACACCATATATTTT
TRBJ1-1 TRBV27 NA TRBD1 CASSYNQGAPEAFF TGTGCCAGCAGTTACAATCAGGGGGCTCCCGAAGCTTTCTTT
TRBJ2-3 TRBV19 once TRBD1 CASSNRGSTDTQYF TGTGCCAGTAGTAACAGGGGGAGCACAGATACGCAGTATTTT
TRBJ2-2 TRBV4-1 NA TRBD1 CASSQRDRAGELFF TGCGCCAGCAGCCAACGGGACAGGGCCGGGGAGCTGTTTTTT
TRBJ1-5 TRBV19 NA TRBD1 CASMTGYQPQHF TGTGCCAGTATGACAGGGTATCAGCCCCAGCATTTT
TRBJ2-3 TRBV9 few NA CASSAVNLPSDTQYF TGTGCCAGCAGCGCCGTAAACCTACCCTCAGATACGCAGTATTTT
TRBJ2-5 TRBV10-1 NA NA CASSEGRRVLEETQYF TGCGCCAGCAGTGAGGGGAGGAGGGTTCTCGAAGAGACCCAGTACTTC
TRBJ2-1 TRBV29-1 NA TRBD2 CSVAFSGRYNEQFF TGCAGCGTTGCTTTTAGCGGGAGGTACAATGAGCAGTTCTTC
TRBJ1-2 TRBV16 NA NA CASSQSVQGGYTF TGTGCCAGCAGCCAGTCCGTCCAGGGCGGCTACACCTTC
TRBJ2-2 TRBV4-3 few TRBD2 CASSLSALPGLAGGTGELFF TGCGCCAGCAGCCTTTCCGCTCTCCCGGGACTAGCGGGAGGGACCGGGGAGCTGTTTTTT
TRBJ2-7 TRBV18 NA TRBD2 CASSPVVAAGGPGEQYF TGTGCCAGCTCACCAGTGGTCGCGGCGGGAGGGCCTGGGGAGCAGTACTTC
TRBJ2-7 TRBV20-1 once NA CSARTLYEQYF TGCAGTGCGAGGACACTTTACGAGCAGTACTTC